This T cell receptor beta chain came from a study of blood T cell repertoires in COVID-19. This CDR3 spans 13 amino acids. Germline assignment: CDR1 SGHRS and CDR2 YFSETQ. V was pared by 4 bases and J by 4 bases, with 12 bases between. Generated by immunoSEQ multiplex PCR, the TCRdb table keeps only in-frame clones and is missing some. The sample shows about 50,000 clones, 70% to 90% of them seen only once. The receptor's source is a woman over 75 with COVID-19, enrolled during active disease. The chain combines TRBV5-1 with TRBJ2-7, with D perhaps TRBD1 (6 bases). Sequencing was performed on peripheral blood. CDR3 amino acids: CASSTQGAYEQYF. In DNA form, the CDR3 reads TGCGCCAGCAGCACACAGGGTGCGTACGAGCAGTACTTC.